This T cell receptor (beta chain) stems from a study of blood T cell repertoires in COVID-19. At the level of the study: Nucleic acid was either cDNA or gDNA, and it came from T cells, B-cell-depleted T cells, or PBMCs.

Clones were sequenced by immunoSEQ multiplex PCR, and TCRdb holds only the in-frame ones, with some missing. The sample shows 250,000 to 300,000 clones, roughly 90% of them seen only once. The V gene end was trimmed by 2 bases and the J gene end by 6 bases; junction bases not matched to a gene: 3. From germline, CDR1 is MNHNS and CDR2 SASEGT. The CDR3 consists of 14 residues. This sequence was found in a woman aged 55-70 years with COVID-19, enrolled during active disease. The chain has TRBV6-1 and TRBJ1-5; 8 nucleotides align to TRBD1. Sequenced: peripheral blood. This CDR3 is CASSEQGATQPQHF. The CDR3, as DNA: TGTGCCAGCAGTGAACAGGGGGCAACTCAGCCCCAGCATTTT.